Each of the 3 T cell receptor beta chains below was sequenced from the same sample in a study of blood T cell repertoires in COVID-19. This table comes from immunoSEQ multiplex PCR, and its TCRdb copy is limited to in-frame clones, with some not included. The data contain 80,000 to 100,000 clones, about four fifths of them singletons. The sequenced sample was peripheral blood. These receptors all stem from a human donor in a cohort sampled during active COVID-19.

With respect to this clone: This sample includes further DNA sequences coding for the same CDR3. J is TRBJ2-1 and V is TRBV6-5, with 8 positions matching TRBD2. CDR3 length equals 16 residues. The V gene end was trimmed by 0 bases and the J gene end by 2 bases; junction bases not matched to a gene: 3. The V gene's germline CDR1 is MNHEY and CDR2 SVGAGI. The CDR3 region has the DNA TGTGCCAGCAGTTACTCCGCGGGAGGTCCCTACAATGAGCAGTTCTTC. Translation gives CASSYSAGGPYNEQFF.

The CDR3 loop reads CASRSLTGFAFF. In DNA, the CDR3 is TGTGCCAGCAGGTCTTTAACAGGGTTTGCTTTCTTT. The chain carries TRBV5-5 and TRBJ1-1; D is perhaps TRBD1 (6 bases). V was trimmed by 5 bases and J by 11 bases, leaving 16 bases between them. The CDR3 has 12 amino acids. Germline CDR1 reads SGHKS; CDR2 reads YYEKEE (reference sequence).

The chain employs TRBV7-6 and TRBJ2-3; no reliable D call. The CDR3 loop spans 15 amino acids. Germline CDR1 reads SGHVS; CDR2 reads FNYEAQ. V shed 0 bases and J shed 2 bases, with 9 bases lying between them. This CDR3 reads CASSLAGTITDTQYF. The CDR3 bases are TGTGCCAGCAGCTTAGCTGGTACTATCACAGATACGCAGTATTTT.